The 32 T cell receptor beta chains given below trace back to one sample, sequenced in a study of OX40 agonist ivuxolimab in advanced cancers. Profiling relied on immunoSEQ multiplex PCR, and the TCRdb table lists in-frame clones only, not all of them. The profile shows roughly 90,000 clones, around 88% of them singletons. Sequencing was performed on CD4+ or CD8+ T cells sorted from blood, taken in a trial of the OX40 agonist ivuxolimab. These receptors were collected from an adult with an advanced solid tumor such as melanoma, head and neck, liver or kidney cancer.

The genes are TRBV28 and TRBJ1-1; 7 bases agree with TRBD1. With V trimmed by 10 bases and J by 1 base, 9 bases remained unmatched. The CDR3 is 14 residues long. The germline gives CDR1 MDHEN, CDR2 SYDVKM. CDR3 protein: CATDRDVGNTEAFF. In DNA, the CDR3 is TGTGCCACCGACAGGGATGTTGGGAACACTGAAGCTTTCTTT.

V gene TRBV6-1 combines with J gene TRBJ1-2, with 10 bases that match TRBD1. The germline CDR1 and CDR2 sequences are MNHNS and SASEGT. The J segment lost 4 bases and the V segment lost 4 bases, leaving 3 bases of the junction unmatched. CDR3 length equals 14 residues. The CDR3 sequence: CASSADRGGYGYTF. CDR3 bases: TGTGCCAGCAGTGCGGACAGGGGGGGCTATGGCTACACCTTC.

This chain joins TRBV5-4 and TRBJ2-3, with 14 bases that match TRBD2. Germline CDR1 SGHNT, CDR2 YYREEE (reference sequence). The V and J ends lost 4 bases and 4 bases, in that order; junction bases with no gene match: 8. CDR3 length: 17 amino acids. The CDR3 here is CASSAGTSGSEPDTQYF. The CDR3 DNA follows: TGTGCCAGCAGCGCCGGGACTAGCGGGAGTGAGCCAGATACGCAGTATTTT. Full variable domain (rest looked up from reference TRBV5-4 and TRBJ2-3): ETGVTQSPTHLIKTRGQQVTLRCSSQSGHNTVSWYQQALGQGPQFIFQYYREEENGRGNFPPRFSGLQFPNYSSELNVNALELDDSALYLCASSAGTSGSEPDTQYFGPGTRLTVL.

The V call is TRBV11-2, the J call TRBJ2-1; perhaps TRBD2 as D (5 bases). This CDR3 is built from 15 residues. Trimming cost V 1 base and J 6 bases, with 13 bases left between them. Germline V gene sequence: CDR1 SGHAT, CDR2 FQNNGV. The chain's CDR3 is CASSLGGGVGNEQFF. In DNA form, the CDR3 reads TGTGCCAGCAGCTTAGGCGGAGGAGTTGGCAATGAGCAGTTCTTC.

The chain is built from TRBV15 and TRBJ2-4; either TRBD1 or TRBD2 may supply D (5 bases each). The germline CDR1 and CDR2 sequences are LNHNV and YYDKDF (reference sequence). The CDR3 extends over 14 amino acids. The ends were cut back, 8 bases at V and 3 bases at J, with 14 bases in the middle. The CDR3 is CATRLGGGKNIQYF. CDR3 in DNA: TGTGCCACCCGTCTCGGTGGGGGCAAAAACATTCAGTACTTC.

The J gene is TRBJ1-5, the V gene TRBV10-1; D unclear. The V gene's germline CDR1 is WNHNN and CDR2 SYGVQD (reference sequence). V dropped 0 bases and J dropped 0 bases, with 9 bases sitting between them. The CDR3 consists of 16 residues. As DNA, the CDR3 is TGCGCCAGCAGTGAGTCGGAGGGAACTAGCAATCAGCCCCAGCATTTT. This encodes CASSESEGTSNQPQHF.

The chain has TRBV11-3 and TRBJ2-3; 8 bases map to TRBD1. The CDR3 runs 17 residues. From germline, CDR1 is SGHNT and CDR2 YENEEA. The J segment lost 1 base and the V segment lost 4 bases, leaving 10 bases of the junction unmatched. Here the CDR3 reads CASSSRTGYDGTDTQYF. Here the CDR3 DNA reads TGTGCCAGCAGCTCCAGGACAGGGTATGACGGCACAGATACGCAGTATTTT.

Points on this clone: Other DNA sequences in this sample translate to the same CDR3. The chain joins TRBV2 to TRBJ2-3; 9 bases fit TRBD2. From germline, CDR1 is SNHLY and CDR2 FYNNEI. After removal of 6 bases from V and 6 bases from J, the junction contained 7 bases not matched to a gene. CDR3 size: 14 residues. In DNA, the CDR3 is TGTGCCAGCAGAACGGGACTAGCAACCGATACGCAGTATTTT. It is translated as CASRTGLATDTQYF.

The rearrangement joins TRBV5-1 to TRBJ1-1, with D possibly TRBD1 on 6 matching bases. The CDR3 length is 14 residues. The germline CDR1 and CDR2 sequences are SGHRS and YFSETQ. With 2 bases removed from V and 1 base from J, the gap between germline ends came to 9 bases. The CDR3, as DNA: TGCGCCAGCAGCTTCACGGGACAGAACACTGAAGCTTTCTTT. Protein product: CASSFTGQNTEAFF.

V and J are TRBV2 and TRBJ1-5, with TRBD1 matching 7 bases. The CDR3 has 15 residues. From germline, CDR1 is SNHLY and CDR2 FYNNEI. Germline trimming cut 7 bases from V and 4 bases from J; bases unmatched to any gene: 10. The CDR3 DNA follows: TGTGCCAGCATGATGGGCAGGGGGACGAATCAGCCCCAGCATTTT. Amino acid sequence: CASMMGRGTNQPQHF. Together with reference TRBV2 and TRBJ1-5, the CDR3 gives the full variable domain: EPEVTQTPSHQVTQMGQEVILRCVPISNHLYFYWYRQILGQKVEFLVSFYNNEISEKSEIFDDQFSVERPDGSNFTLKIRSTKLEDSAMYFCASMMGRGTNQPQHFGDGTRLSIL.

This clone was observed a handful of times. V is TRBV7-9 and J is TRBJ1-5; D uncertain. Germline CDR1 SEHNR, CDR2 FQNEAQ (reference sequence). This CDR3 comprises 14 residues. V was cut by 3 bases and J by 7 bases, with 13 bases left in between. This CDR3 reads CASSFQTPGQPQHF. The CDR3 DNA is TGTGCCAGCAGCTTTCAGACACCCGGCCAGCCCCAGCATTTT. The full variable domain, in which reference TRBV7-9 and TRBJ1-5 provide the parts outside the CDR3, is DTGVSQNPRHKITKRGQNVTFRCDPISEHNRLYWYRQTLGQGPEFLTYFQNEAQLEKSRLLSDRFSAERPKGSFSTLEIQRTEQGDSAMYLCASSFQTPGQPQHFGDGTRLSIL.

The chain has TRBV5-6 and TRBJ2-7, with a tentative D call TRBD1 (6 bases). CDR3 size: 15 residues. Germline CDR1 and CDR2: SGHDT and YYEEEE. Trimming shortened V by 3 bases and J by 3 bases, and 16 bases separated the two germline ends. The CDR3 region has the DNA TGTGCCAGCAGCTGGGACACCGAACCCTACTACGAGCAGTACTTC. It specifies CASSWDTEPYYEQYF.

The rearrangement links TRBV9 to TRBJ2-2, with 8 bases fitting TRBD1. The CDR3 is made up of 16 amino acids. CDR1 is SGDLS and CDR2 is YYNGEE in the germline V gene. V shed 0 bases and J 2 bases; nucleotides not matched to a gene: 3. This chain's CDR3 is CASSVGPGGNTGELFF. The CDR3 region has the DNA TGTGCCAGCAGCGTAGGGCCAGGGGGCAACACCGGGGAGCTGTTTTTT.

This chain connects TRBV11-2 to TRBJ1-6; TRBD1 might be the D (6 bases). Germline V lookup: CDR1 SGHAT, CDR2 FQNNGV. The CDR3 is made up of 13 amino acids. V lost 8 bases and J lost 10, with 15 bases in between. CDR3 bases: TGTGCCAGCCCGGAACAGGGCGAATCACCCCTCCACTTT. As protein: CASPEQGESPLHF.

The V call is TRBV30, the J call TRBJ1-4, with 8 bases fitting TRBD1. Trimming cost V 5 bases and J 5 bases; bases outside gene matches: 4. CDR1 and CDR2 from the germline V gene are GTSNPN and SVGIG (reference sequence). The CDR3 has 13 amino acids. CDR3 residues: CAWARQGNEKLFF. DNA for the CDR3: TGTGCCTGGGCCCGACAGGGGAATGAAAAACTGTTTTTT. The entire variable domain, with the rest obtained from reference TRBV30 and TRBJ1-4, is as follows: SQTIHQWPATLVQPVGSPLSLECTVEGTSNPNLYWYRQAAGRGLQLLFYSVGIGQISSEVPQNLSASRPQDRQFILSSKKLLLSDSGFYLCAWARQGNEKLFFGSGTQLSVL.

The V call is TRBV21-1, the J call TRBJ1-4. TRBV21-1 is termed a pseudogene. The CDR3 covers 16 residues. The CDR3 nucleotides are TGTGCCAGCCCTGACCTTGACCATGGGATTAATGAAAAACTGTTTTTT. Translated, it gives CASPDLDHGINEKLFF.

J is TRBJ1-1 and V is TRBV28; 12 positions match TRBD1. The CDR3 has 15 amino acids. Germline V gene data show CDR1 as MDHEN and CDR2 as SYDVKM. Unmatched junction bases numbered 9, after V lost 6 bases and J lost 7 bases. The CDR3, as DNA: TGTGCCAGCAGGCCACCGGGACAGGGGGCGAATGAAGCTTTCTTT. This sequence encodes CASRPPGQGANEAFF.

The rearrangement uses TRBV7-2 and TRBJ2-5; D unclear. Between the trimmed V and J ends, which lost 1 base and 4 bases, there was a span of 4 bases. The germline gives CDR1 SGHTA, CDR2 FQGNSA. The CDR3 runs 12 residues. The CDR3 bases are TGTGCCAGCAGCTTAGTCGCAGAGACCCAGTACTTC. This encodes CASSLVAETQYF.

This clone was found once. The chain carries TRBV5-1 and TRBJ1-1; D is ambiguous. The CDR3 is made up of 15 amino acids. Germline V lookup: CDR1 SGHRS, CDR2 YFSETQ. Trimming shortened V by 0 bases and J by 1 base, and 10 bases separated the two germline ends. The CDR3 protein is CASSLAGRGNTEAFF. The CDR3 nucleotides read TGCGCCAGCAGCTTGGCCGGGCGCGGGAACACTGAAGCTTTCTTT.

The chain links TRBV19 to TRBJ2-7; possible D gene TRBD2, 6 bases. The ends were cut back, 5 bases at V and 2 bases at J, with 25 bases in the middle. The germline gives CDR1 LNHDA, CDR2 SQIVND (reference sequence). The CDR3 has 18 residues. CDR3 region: CASSLMPQGSGVPYEQYF. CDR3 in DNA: TGTGCCAGTAGTCTCATGCCCCAAGGTAGCGGAGTCCCCTACGAGCAGTACTTC.

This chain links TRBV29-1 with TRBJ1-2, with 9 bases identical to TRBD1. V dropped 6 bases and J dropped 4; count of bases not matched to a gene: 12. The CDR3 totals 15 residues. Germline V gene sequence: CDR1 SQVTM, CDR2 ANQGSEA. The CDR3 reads CSVPGQGGFGYGYTF. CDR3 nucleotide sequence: TGCAGCGTCCCGGGACAGGGTGGATTTGGCTATGGCTACACCTTC.

DNA for the CDR3: TGTGCCAGCAGCTTAATGGGGCAAGGCGGAAACACCATATATTTT. Its translation: CASSLMGQGGNTIYF. V and J are TRBV11-2 and TRBJ1-3; TRBD1 is a possible D gene (5 bases). The length of the CDR3 is 15 residues. The V gene lost 2 bases and the J gene lost 4 bases, with 12 bases spanning the gap. Germline assignment: CDR1 SGHAT and CDR2 FQNNGV. Supplemented by reference TRBV11-2 and TRBJ1-3, the full variable domain reads EAGVAQSPRYKIIEKRQSVAFWCNPISGHATLYWYQQILGQGPKLLIQFQNNGVVDDSQLPKDRFSAERLKGVDSTLKIQPAKLEDSAVYLCASSLMGQGGNTIYFGEGSWLTVV.

The CDR3 spells CASSPKGHSEKLFF. The CDR3 DNA reads as TGTGCCAGCAGCCCCAAAGGGCATAGTGAAAAACTGTTTTTT. The V and J genes are TRBV14 and TRBJ1-4; no definite D call. The CDR3 is made up of 14 amino acids. The germline V and J ends were trimmed by 4 bases and 7 bases, with 13 bases remaining between them. CDR1 and CDR2 (germline): SGHDN, FVKESK.

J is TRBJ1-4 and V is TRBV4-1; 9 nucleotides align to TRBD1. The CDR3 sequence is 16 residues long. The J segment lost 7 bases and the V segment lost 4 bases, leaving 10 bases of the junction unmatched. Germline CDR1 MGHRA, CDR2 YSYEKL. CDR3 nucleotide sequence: TGCGCCAGCAGCCCTAAATCCGGGACAGGGTTTGAAAAACTGTTTTTT. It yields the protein CASSPKSGTGFEKLFF.

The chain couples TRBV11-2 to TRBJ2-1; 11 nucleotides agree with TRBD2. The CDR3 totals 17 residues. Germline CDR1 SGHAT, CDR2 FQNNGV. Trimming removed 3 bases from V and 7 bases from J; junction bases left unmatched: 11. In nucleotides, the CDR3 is TGTGCCAGCAGCTTCCGCGGGGGTAGCGGGGGGGCAAATGAGCAGTTCTTC. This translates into CASSFRGGSGGANEQFF. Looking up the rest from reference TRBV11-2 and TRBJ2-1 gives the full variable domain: EAGVAQSPRYKIIEKRQSVAFWCNPISGHATLYWYQQILGQGPKLLIQFQNNGVVDDSQLPKDRFSAERLKGVDSTLKIQPAKLEDSAVYLCASSFRGGSGGANEQFFGPGTRLTVL.

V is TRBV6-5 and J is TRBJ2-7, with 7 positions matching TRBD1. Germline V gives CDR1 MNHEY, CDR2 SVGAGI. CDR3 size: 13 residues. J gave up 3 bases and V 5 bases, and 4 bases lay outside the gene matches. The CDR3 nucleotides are TGTGCCAGCAGTGGGGGACAGCGCTACGAGCAGTACTTC. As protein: CASSGGQRYEQYF.

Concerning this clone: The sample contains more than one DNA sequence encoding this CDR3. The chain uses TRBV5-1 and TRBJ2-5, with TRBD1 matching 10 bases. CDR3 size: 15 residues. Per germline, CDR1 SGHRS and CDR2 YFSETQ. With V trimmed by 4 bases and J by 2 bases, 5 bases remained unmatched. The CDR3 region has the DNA TGCGCCAGCAGCCCCGGGACAGGGGATCAAGAGACCCAGTACTTC. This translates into CASSPGTGDQETQYF.

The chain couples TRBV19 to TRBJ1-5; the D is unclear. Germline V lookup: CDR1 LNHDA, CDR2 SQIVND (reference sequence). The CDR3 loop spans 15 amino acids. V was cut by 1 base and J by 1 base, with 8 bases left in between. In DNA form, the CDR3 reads TGTGCCAGTAGTATAGCCCGTGGGAGCAATCAGCCCCAGCATTTT. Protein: CASSIARGSNQPQHF. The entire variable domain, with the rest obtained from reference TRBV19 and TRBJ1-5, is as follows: DGGITQSPKYLFRKEGQNVTLSCEQNLNHDAMYWYRQDPGQGLRLIYYSQIVNDFQKGDIAEGYSVSREKKESFPLTVTSAQKNPTAFYLCASSIARGSNQPQHFGDGTRLSIL.

CDR3 protein: CASSDHSDGGTEAFF. The CDR3 nucleotides read TGTGCCAGCAGTGATCACTCGGACGGCGGGACTGAAGCTTTCTTT. The rearrangement joins TRBV6-4 to TRBJ1-1, with D unclear. Germline loops: CDR1 MRHNA, CDR2 SNTAGT. The CDR3 extends over 15 amino acids. Trimming removed 3 bases at V and 5 bases at J, with 16 bases between.

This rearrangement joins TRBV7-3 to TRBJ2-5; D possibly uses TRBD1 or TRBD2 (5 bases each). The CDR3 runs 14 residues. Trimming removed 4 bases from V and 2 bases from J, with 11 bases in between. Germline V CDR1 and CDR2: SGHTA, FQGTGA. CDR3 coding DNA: TGTGCCAGCAGCTCAGCGGACAAGCAAGAGACCCAGTACTTC. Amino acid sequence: CASSSADKQETQYF. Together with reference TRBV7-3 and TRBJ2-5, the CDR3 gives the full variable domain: GAGVSQTPSNKVTEKGKYVELRCDPISGHTALYWYRQSLGQGPEFLIYFQGTGAADDSGLPNDRFFAVRPEGSVSTLKIQRTERGDSAVYLCASSSADKQETQYFGPGTRLLVL.

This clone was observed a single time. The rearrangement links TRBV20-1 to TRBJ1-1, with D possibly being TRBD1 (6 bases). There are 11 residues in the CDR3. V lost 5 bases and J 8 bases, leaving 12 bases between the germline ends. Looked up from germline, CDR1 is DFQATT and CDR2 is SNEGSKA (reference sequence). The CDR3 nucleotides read TGCAGTGCTCGGGGGGGCGGAGAAGCTTTCTTT. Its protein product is CSARGGGEAFF.

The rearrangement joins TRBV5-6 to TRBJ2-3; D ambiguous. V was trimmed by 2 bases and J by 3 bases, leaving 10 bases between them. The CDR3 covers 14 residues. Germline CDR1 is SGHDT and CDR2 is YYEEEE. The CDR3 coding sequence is TGTGCCAGCAGCTTTTCCCAGAGAACAGATACGCAGTATTTT. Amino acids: CASSFSQRTDTQYF.